Sequencing of this T cell receptor (beta chain) was carried out in a study of T and B cells in COVID-19 patients. Study background: Blood was sampled from COVID-19 patients who were either actively infected or recovered. Median age was approximately 33 years in the recovered cohort and around 67 years in the active-infection cohort.

TRB rearrangements were amplified by multiplex PCR with BIOMED2 TRB-A/B primers. Each CDR3 protein is one row after TCRdb ran MiXCR on the multiplex PCR reads. The table includes approximately 5,500 distinct CDR3 sequences, 21% detected once. The CDR3 totals 14 residues. Trimming cost V 5 bases and J 11 bases; bases outside gene matches: 14. The germline CDR1 and CDR2 sequences are DFQATT and SNEGSKA (reference sequence). General study points: At recovery TRB diversity and richness exceeded healthy donors, after highly clonal active COVID-19 repertoires. Exclusive to the recovered cohort were some 2,300 TCR clusters, 30 to 40 of them with low generation probability.

Notes on this clonotype: What it binds is unknown.

From blood, about 240-550 ng of genomic DNA served as TRB template. Sequenced: blood. The V gene is TRBV20-1, the J gene TRBJ1-5; TRBD1 agrees at 8 bases. The sequence came from a human donor with active COVID-19. The CDR3 DNA sequence: TGCAGTGCTCGCCCCACAGGGGGGCTGAGGACCCAGCATTTT. Protein sequence: CSARPTGGLRTQHF.